Below are 26 T cell receptor beta chains sequenced from a single sample in a study of shared clonotypes between healthy human individuals. Some clones are missing from TCRdb's copy, which holds only in-frame ones; the method was immunoSEQ multiplex PCR. This table holds under 1,100,000 clones, more than 75% found once. Sequencing input: memory CD4+ T cells from PBMCs. Subset denoted: CD45RA-negative fraction. Receptor source: a man between 18 and 35 years old in good health. Some clones in this sample may be carry-over from other donors' samples.

The rearrangement uses TRBV30 and TRBJ1-6, with D unclear. V lost 2 bases and J 10 bases, leaving 18 bases between the germline ends. The CDR3 is 15 amino acids. Germline CDR1 reads GTSNPN; CDR2 reads SVGIG (reference sequence). CDR3 coding DNA: TGTGCCTGGAGTATCCCCTTGCGAGGTCAATCACCCCTCCACTTT. Amino acids: CAWSIPLRGQSPLHF.

The chain employs TRBV28 and TRBJ2-1; TRBD1 agrees at 7 bases. Germline V CDR1 and CDR2: MDHEN, SYDVKM. The CDR3 sequence is 14 residues long. Trimming at V came to 7 bases and at J to 4 bases, leaving 7 bases not matched to a gene. CDR3 in DNA: TGTGCCAGCAATAGTGGGACAGCTTACAATGAGCAGTTCTTC. Translating gives CASNSGTAYNEQFF.

This chain links TRBV6-1 with TRBJ2-7; D is tentatively TRBD1 or TRBD2 (5 bases each). V was clipped by 5 bases and J by 2 bases, with 13 bases between them. The CDR3 runs 14 residues. Per the germline V gene, CDR1 is MNHNS and CDR2 is SASEGT. The CDR3 sequence: CASSLDPGPYEQYF. In DNA, the CDR3 is TGTGCCAGCAGTCTAGACCCGGGGCCCTACGAGCAGTACTTC.

This sequence joins TRBV5-1 and TRBJ2-3; D is ambiguous. The CDR3 consists of 14 residues. Germline V lookup: CDR1 SGHRS, CDR2 YFSETQ. V gave up 0 bases and J gave up 5 bases, with 10 bases separating them. CDR3 protein: CASSLARQEDTQYF. The DNA for the CDR3 is TGCGCCAGCAGCTTGGCTCGCCAAGAAGATACGCAGTATTTT. Full variable domain (rest looked up from reference TRBV5-1 and TRBJ2-3): KAGVTQTPRYLIKTRGQQVTLSCSPISGHRSVSWYQQTPGQGLQFLFEYFSETQRNKGNFPGRFSGRQFSNSRSEMNVSTLELGDSALYLCASSLARQEDTQYFGPGTRLTVL.

The chain joins TRBV1 to TRBJ2-1; TRBD2, the table's D call, was not compared with the DNA. TRBV1 is a pseudogene. This CDR3 has 19 amino acids. CDR3 in DNA: TGCACCAGCAGCCAGAGCGGGAGGGTACTCATTTACAGCTACAATGAGCAGTTCTTC. Its translation: CTSSQSGRVLIYSYNEQFF.

The gene calls are TRBV28 and TRBJ1-6, with TRBD1 as a possible D gene (6 bases). The V gene's germline CDR1 is MDHEN and CDR2 SYDVKM. The CDR3 totals 13 residues. The V and J ends lost 6 bases and 9 bases respectively, with 12 bases between them. CDR3 loop: CASSVNRASPLHF. The DNA for the CDR3 is TGTGCCAGCAGCGTAAACAGGGCTTCACCCCTCCACTTT. Full variable domain (remainder filled in from reference TRBV28 and TRBJ1-6): DVKVTQSSRYLVKRTGEKVFLECVQDMDHENMFWYRQDPGLGLRLIYFSYDVKMKEKGDIPEGYSVSREKKERFSLILESASTNQTSMYLCASSVNRASPLHFGNGTRLTVT.

This clone has just a few counts. The gene calls are TRBV7-3 and TRBJ2-1; 10 positions match TRBD2. Germline V gives CDR1 SGHTA, CDR2 FQGTGA. V shed 4 bases and J 5 bases; nucleotides not matched to a gene: 5. CDR3 length equals 15 residues. The CDR3 region has the DNA TGTGCCAGCAGCTCCGGGACTAGCGTTCACAATGAGCAGTTCTTC. Protein: CASSSGTSVHNEQFF.

The J gene is TRBJ1-5, the V gene TRBV28, with D possibly TRBD1 on 6 matching bases. Germline CDR1 reads MDHEN; CDR2 reads SYDVKM. Trimming took 3 bases from V and 2 from J, leaving 11 bases between them. The CDR3 sequence is 15 residues long. The CDR3 coding sequence is TGTGCCAGCAGTTTCGGGGGGCTAGGCAATCAGCCCCAGCATTTT. Its translation is CASSFGGLGNQPQHF.

This sequence joins TRBV5-4 and TRBJ1-6; D remains unclear. V was pared by 1 base and J by 7 bases, with 9 bases between. The germline gives CDR1 SGHNT, CDR2 YYREEE (reference sequence). This CDR3 contains 14 residues. CDR3 amino acids: CASSLRQLNSPLHF. CDR3 coding DNA: TGTGCCAGCAGCTTGCGGCAGTTAAATTCACCCCTCCACTTT.

The J gene is TRBJ2-3, the V gene TRBV30; 12 bases map to TRBD2. The CDR3 has 14 residues. Germline loops: CDR1 GTSNPN, CDR2 SVGIG (reference sequence). The trim removed 7 bases at V and 4 bases at J, leaving 6 bases unmatched. The CDR3 sequence: CAFRTSGNADTQYF. The CDR3 DNA reads TGTGCCTTTAGGACTAGCGGGAATGCAGATACGCAGTATTTT.

CDR3 loop: CASSLAHSVDEQYF. CDR3 nucleotides: TGTGCCAGCAGCTTAGCTCATTCTGTGGACGAGCAGTACTTC. The chain couples TRBV7-2 to TRBJ2-7; D gene ambiguous. Trimming left V 0 bases short and J 5 bases short, with 11 bases between. This CDR3 is built from 14 residues. Germline CDR1 is SGHTA and CDR2 is FQGNSA.

The J gene is TRBJ2-3, the V gene TRBV5-1; D perhaps matches TRBD2 (6 bases). Trimming cost V 4 bases and J 0 bases, with 18 bases left between them. Germline values: CDR1 SGHRS, CDR2 YFSETQ. This CDR3 comprises 17 residues. The CDR3 DNA sequence: TGCGCCAGCAGCCTAACAACGGGAGCGGAGAGCACAGATACGCAGTATTTT. Translated: CASSLTTGAESTDTQYF.

This chain links TRBV14 with TRBJ2-7; 7 bases match TRBD1. With 3 bases clipped from V and 0 bases from J, the junction kept 8 bases outside the gene matches. The CDR3 consists of 16 residues. The germline gives CDR1 SGHDN, CDR2 FVKESK. The CDR3 is CASSQYRGFSSYEQYF. Here the CDR3 DNA reads TGTGCCAGCAGCCAGTACAGGGGCTTTAGCTCCTACGAGCAGTACTTC.

The table lists this clone with a few counts. The rearrangement uses TRBV6-1 and TRBJ2-2; possibly TRBD2 for D (6 bases). This CDR3 comprises 13 residues. Trimming removed 4 bases from V and 5 bases from J, with 8 bases in between. The V gene's germline CDR1 is MNHNS and CDR2 SASEGT. The CDR3 loop reads CASSASVTGELFF. CDR3 coding DNA: TGTGCCAGCAGTGCTAGCGTAACCGGGGAGCTGTTTTTT.

The chain has TRBV5-1 and TRBJ2-3; 7 bases are shared with TRBD2. This CDR3 comprises 16 residues. CDR1 and CDR2 (germline): SGHRS, YFSETQ. Losses at the gene ends were 4 bases for V and 2 bases for J; bases not matched to a gene: 10. The CDR3 loop reads CASSDTTSPFTDTQYF. The DNA of the CDR3 is TGCGCCAGCAGCGACACGACTAGCCCTTTCACAGATACGCAGTATTTT.

The chain carries TRBV27 and TRBJ2-7; TRBD1 matches at 8 bases. V lost 6 bases, J lost 2 bases, and 6 bases stayed unmatched. The CDR3 has 14 residues. CDR1 is MNHEY and CDR2 is SMNVEV in the germline V gene (reference sequence). The CDR3 DNA sequence: TGTGCCAGCAGAAGACCGGGACAGGCCTACGAGCAGTACTTC. Protein sequence: CASRRPGQAYEQYF.

The rearrangement joins TRBV7-2 to TRBJ2-1; TRBD1 is a possible D gene (7 bases). Trimming shortened V by 5 bases and J by 5 bases, and 13 bases separated the two germline ends. There are 14 residues in the CDR3. Germline values: CDR1 SGHTA, CDR2 FQGNSA. The CDR3: CASSRGGTDNEQFF. For the CDR3, the DNA is TGTGCCAGCAGCCGAGGGGGGACAGACAATGAGCAGTTCTTC.

This chain connects TRBV2 to TRBJ2-2; 10 bases fit TRBD2. CDR3 size: 14 residues. Germline CDR1 reads SNHLY; CDR2 reads FYNNEI. V trimming: 11 bases; J trimming: 7 bases; junction bases outside the gene matches: 10. The CDR3 DNA reads TGTGCCGGACGGGGGACTAGCGCCGTCGGGGAGCTGTTTTTT. The encoded protein is CAGRGTSAVGELFF.

The rearrangement uses TRBV30 and TRBJ2-7; 8 bases agree with TRBD1. CDR1 and CDR2 (germline): GTSNPN, SVGIG (reference sequence). The CDR3 runs 13 residues. V lost 0 bases to trimming and J lost 7 bases; unmatched junction nucleotides: 5. CDR3 in DNA: TGTGCCTGGAGTGTAGCAGGGGGCAGGGAGCAGTACTTC. This encodes CAWSVAGGREQYF.

This chain connects TRBV7-9 to TRBJ1-1; D is unresolved. Germline values: CDR1 SEHNR, CDR2 FQNEAQ (reference sequence). V lost 5 bases and J 1 base, leaving 14 bases between the germline ends. The CDR3 spans 15 residues. The DNA of the CDR3 is TGTGCCAGCAGCACGCAAAGAGGGTGGAACACTGAAGCTTTCTTT. It specifies CASSTQRGWNTEAFF.

The chain links TRBV25-1 to TRBJ2-5; 9 bases align to TRBD1. The CDR3 extends over 17 amino acids. Germline values: CDR1 MGHDK, CDR2 SYGVNS. The junction had 14 bases not matched to a gene; V was cut back by 4 bases and J by 5 bases. CDR3 in amino acids: CASSGLLQQGARETQYF. CDR3 nucleotide sequence: TGTGCCAGCAGTGGACTGCTCCAACAGGGGGCGCGGGAGACCCAGTACTTC.

The chain recombines TRBV6-6 with TRBJ2-7; TRBD1 matches 8 bases. V shed 6 bases, J shed 2 bases, and the junction held 12 bases outside the gene matches. Germline CDR1 reads MNHNY; CDR2 reads SVGAGI (reference sequence). The CDR3 is 16 amino acids. The CDR3, as DNA: TGTGCCAGCAGGTTAACTCACAGGGGGTCCGCCTACGAGCAGTACTTC. Amino acids: CASRLTHRGSAYEQYF.

There are a few counts of this clone. V usage is TRBV7-8 and J usage is TRBJ1-4; possibly TRBD1 for D (5 bases). V lost 5 bases and J lost 7, with 20 bases in between. This CDR3 is 16 amino acids long. Germline CDR1 SGHVS, CDR2 FQNEAQ. In DNA, the CDR3 is TGTGCCAGCAGCGGACGCCGGGACCGGGGCCGTGAAAAACTGTTTTTT. Translation: CASSGRRDRGREKLFF. Using reference TRBV7-8 and TRBJ1-4 for the parts outside the CDR3, the full variable domain is GAGVSQSPRYKVAKRGQDVALRCDPISGHVSLFWYQQALGQGPEFLTYFQNEAQLDKSGLPSDRFFAERPEGSVSTLKIQRTQQEDSAVYLCASSGRRDRGREKLFFGSGTQLSVL.

The chain joins TRBV6-7 to TRBJ1-3, with 7 bases lining up with TRBD1. TRBV6-7 counts as an open reading frame of uncertain function. The CDR3 extends over 17 amino acids. V was clipped by 0 bases and J by 3 bases; unmatched bases: 8. Here the CDR3 reads CASSYSIRGGGGNTIYF. The CDR3 bases are TGTGCCAGCAGTTACTCGATAAGAGGGGGCGGTGGAAACACCATATATTTT.

In its sample, this clone was seen many times. The rearrangement links TRBV6-4 to TRBJ2-1; no clear D. V was trimmed by 0 bases and J by 0 bases, leaving 9 bases between them. This CDR3 contains 16 residues. The germline V gene encodes CDR1 MRHNA and CDR2 SNTAGT. The CDR3 loop reads CASSDSDPSSYNEQFF. The CDR3 DNA sequence: TGTGCCAGCAGTGACTCAGACCCGAGCTCCTACAATGAGCAGTTCTTC.

This rearrangement joins TRBV5-1 to TRBJ2-5; 12 nucleotides agree with TRBD1. Trimming removed 3 bases from V and 5 bases from J; junction bases left unmatched: 14. There are 18 residues in the CDR3. CDR1 is SGHRS and CDR2 is YFSETQ in the germline V gene. CDR3: CASSSTGTGGAIGETQYF. CDR3 nucleotide sequence: TGCGCCAGCAGCTCGACCGGGACAGGGGGCGCGATCGGTGAGACCCAGTACTTC.